This T cell receptor beta chain emerged from a study of blood T cells in healthy people across ages. Overall study: Template switching captured about one barcoded beta molecule per two T cells.

Each sample yielded at least 6.5 million isolated PBMCs. Then a second PCR, running about 6 to 12 cycles, was carried out with a sample-barcoded 5' primer and a J-beta primer mix. The yield of each sample was at least 2.5 million CDR3-containing paired-end reads. TCRdb re-called the 5' RACE reads with MiXCR, one entry per CDR3 protein. The sample includes about 810,000 distinct CDR3 sequences, about 37% seen only once; the top ten take roughly 13%. Germline V gives CDR1 SGDLS, CDR2 YYNGEE. V shed 0 bases and J 6 bases; nucleotides not matched to a gene: 7. This CDR3 contains 16 residues. In regard to this clonotype: The antigen is unknown.

Broader study findings: Higher diversity and more naive CD4+ cells were features of long-lived donors, compared to aged donors.

The chain carries TRBV9 and TRBJ2-3; 10 nucleotides match TRBD2. The sequenced sample was blood. This receptor was taken from a man between 18 and 35 years old in good health. The CDR3, as DNA: TGTGCCAGCAGCGTAGGAGCGGGGGGGCTAGTTGATACGCAGTATTTT. It specifies CASSVGAGGLVDTQYF.